These 18 T cell receptor beta chains were sequenced from one sample in a study of T cell responses to AZD1222 COVID-19 vaccine. Only in-frame clones appear in the TCRdb table, and some are missing; sequencing was by immunoSEQ multiplex PCR. This sample has about 130,000 clones, with roughly 93% found just once. The sequencing here drew on peripheral blood, taken on day 0 of AZD1222 vaccination. These receptor sequences come from an adult in good health.

This chain connects TRBV10-3 to TRBJ2-7; 8 nucleotides align to TRBD1. Trimming took 4 bases from V and 5 from J; bases not matched to a gene: 1. This CDR3 region has 12 residues. Germline assignment: CDR1 ENHRY and CDR2 SYGVKD. The CDR3 region is CAISGTGNEQYF. CDR3 DNA sequence: TGTGCCATCAGTGGGACAGGGAACGAGCAGTACTTC.

The V and J genes are TRBV24-1 and TRBJ2-3, with 11 nucleotides matching TRBD2. The CDR3 length is 16 residues. V shed 3 bases, J shed 4 bases, and the junction held 5 bases outside the gene matches. Looked up from germline, CDR1 is KGHDR and CDR2 is SFDVKD. DNA of the CDR3: TGTGCCACCAGTGATCCCGGACTAGCGGGTTCAGATACGCAGTATTTT. Encoded protein: CATSDPGLAGSDTQYF.

The chain couples TRBV18 to TRBJ2-3; no clear D. CDR3 length equals 13 residues. The germline V gene encodes CDR1 KGHSH and CDR2 LQKENI. V lost 3 bases and J 2 bases, leaving 6 bases between the germline ends. In DNA form, the CDR3 reads TGTGCCAGCTCACCCCTCATCACAGATACGCAGTATTTT. Translated, it gives CASSPLITDTQYF.

The chain uses TRBV3-1 (or the pseudogene TRBV3-2) and TRBJ1-5, with D uncertain. The ends were cut back, 1 base at V and 9 bases at J, with 7 bases in the middle. Germline V gene sequence: CDR1 LGHDT, CDR2 YNNKEL (reference sequence). The CDR3 has 12 amino acids. The DNA of the CDR3 is TGTGCCAGCAGCCAAGGATATGGGCCCCAGCATTTT. This gives the protein CASSQGYGPQHF.

A note on this clone: Other DNA sequences within the sample encode an identical CDR3. The rearrangement joins TRBV28 to TRBJ1-2; D remains ambiguous. The V gene lost 2 bases and the J gene lost 1 base, with 2 bases spanning the gap. This CDR3 region has 12 residues. Per the germline V gene, CDR1 is MDHEN and CDR2 is SYDVKM. CDR3 nucleotide sequence: TGTGCCAGCAGTTTAAGTAACTATGGCTACACCTTC. Translating gives CASSLSNYGYTF.

This CDR3 is CASTSPDRENRPLHF. The DNA of the CDR3 is TGCGCCAGCACCTCGCCGGACAGGGAGAATCGACCCCTCCACTTT. This chain joins TRBV10-2 and TRBJ1-6; 8 bases align to TRBD1. From germline, CDR1 is WSHSY and CDR2 SAAADI. This CDR3 has 15 residues. V shed 7 bases, J shed 12 bases, and the junction held 14 bases outside the gene matches.

The chain couples TRBV7-2 to TRBJ2-1; 8 positions agree with TRBD1. Germline-derived CDR1 and CDR2 are SGHTA and FQGNSA. The CDR3 length is 15 residues. The V segment lost 5 bases and the J segment 6 bases; nucleotides outside the gene matches: 9. CDR3 nucleotide sequence: TGTGCCAGCAGCCCCGTCGGACAGGGTTCCAATGAGCAGTTCTTC. It translates to CASSPVGQGSNEQFF.

This rearrangement joins TRBV20-1 to TRBJ1-5; TRBD1 might be the D (6 bases). The germline gives CDR1 DFQATT, CDR2 SNEGSKA (reference sequence). This CDR3 has 14 residues. The V end was cut by 6 bases, the J end by 4 bases, with 16 bases between. Here the CDR3 DNA reads TGCAGTGCCAGTGCGGGGGCCGGGAATCAGCCCCAGCATTTT. This gives the protein CSASAGAGNQPQHF.

CDR3 amino acids: CASSLARGTGELFF. The CDR3 DNA sequence: TGTGCCAGCAGCTTAGCCCGGGGCACCGGGGAGCTGTTTTTT. The J gene is TRBJ2-2, the V gene TRBV7-9, with D possibly TRBD2 on 5 matching bases. V was cut by 0 bases and J by 4 bases, with 6 bases left in between. This CDR3 contains 14 residues. Germline CDR1 SEHNR, CDR2 FQNEAQ (reference sequence).

This sequence joins TRBV13 and TRBJ1-1; D remains unclear. The CDR3 loop spans 14 amino acids. Trimming stripped 5 bases from V and 5 bases from J, with 15 bases between. Germline values: CDR1 PRHDT, CDR2 FYEKMQ (reference sequence). The DNA of the CDR3 is TGTGCCAGCAGCCCTCTCGGCGAATGGACTGAAGCTTTCTTT. Translating it yields CASSPLGEWTEAFF.

The V gene is TRBV9, the J gene TRBJ1-2; TRBD1 matches at 9 bases. CDR3 length equals 14 residues. The germline V gene encodes CDR1 SGDLS and CDR2 YYNGEE. With 4 bases clipped from V and 4 bases from J, the junction kept 5 bases outside the gene matches. CDR3 protein: CASSPRQGGYGYTF. CDR3 DNA sequence: TGTGCCAGCAGCCCCAGACAGGGGGGCTATGGCTACACCTTC. Supplemented by reference TRBV9 and TRBJ1-2, the full variable domain reads DSGVTQTPKHLITATGQRVTLRCSPRSGDLSVYWYQQSLDQGLQFLIQYYNGEERAKGNILERFSAQQFPDLHSELNLSSLELGDSALYFCASSPRQGGYGYTFGSGTRLTVV.

The rearrangement links TRBV18 to TRBJ1-6; D gene ambiguous. The CDR3 covers 18 residues. Trimming removed 3 bases at V and 0 bases at J, with 15 bases between. Per the germline V gene, CDR1 is KGHSH and CDR2 is LQKENI. In nucleotides, the CDR3 is TGTGCCAGCTCACCTGCTTCGCAGACCAGCTCCTATAATTCACCCCTCCACTTT. This translates into CASSPASQTSSYNSPLHF.

This chain links TRBV5-1 with TRBJ2-7; 8 bases fit TRBD2. V gave up 7 bases and J gave up 3 bases; unmatched junction bases: 6. Germline values: CDR1 SGHRS, CDR2 YFSETQ. CDR3 length equals 13 residues. CDR3 residues: CASHERESYEQYF. CDR3 nucleotide sequence: TGCGCCAGCCACGAGCGGGAGAGCTACGAGCAGTACTTC. Variable domain in full (rest from reference TRBV5-1 and TRBJ2-7): KAGVTQTPRYLIKTRGQQVTLSCSPISGHRSVSWYQQTPGQGLQFLFEYFSETQRNKGNFPGRFSGRQFSNSRSEMNVSTLELGDSALYLCASHERESYEQYFGPGTRLTVT.

The V gene is TRBV9, the J gene TRBJ2-1; no reliable D call. CDR3 length: 13 residues. The germline V and J ends were trimmed by 1 base and 5 bases, with 7 bases remaining between them. The germline V gene has CDR1 SGDLS and CDR2 YYNGEE. CDR3 protein: CASSVSKDNEQFF. The CDR3 nucleotides read TGTGCCAGCAGCGTAAGTAAAGACAATGAGCAGTTCTTC.

This clone showed up just once. This rearrangement joins TRBV29-1 to TRBJ2-1; tentatively, D is TRBD2 (5 bases). The V end was cut by 4 bases, the J end by 1 base, with 20 bases between. From germline, CDR1 is SQVTM and CDR2 ANQGSEA. The CDR3 extends over 17 amino acids. Here the CDR3 reads CSVAREPILRSYNEQFF. The DNA of the CDR3 is TGCAGCGTTGCTCGGGAACCTATCCTAAGGTCCTACAATGAGCAGTTCTTC.

The V call is TRBV6-2 or TRBV6-3, the J call TRBJ2-2; 8 bases agree with TRBD2. The CDR3 is 13 residues long. Trimming at V came to 6 bases and at J to 6 bases, leaving 3 bases not matched to a gene. Looked up from germline, CDR1 is MNHEY and CDR2 is SVGEGT. The CDR3 is CASSPGGAGELFF. CDR3 nucleotide sequence: TGTGCCAGCAGCCCCGGGGGGGCCGGGGAGCTGTTTTTT.

This chain links TRBV10-3 with TRBJ1-1; D possibly corresponds to TRBD1 (6 bases). This CDR3 spans 12 amino acids. Germline CDR1 ENHRY, CDR2 SYGVKD. The ends were cut back, 6 bases at V and 1 base at J, with 6 bases in the middle. CDR3 nucleotide sequence: TGTGCCATCAGGGACAGGAACACTGAAGCTTTCTTT. It codes for CAIRDRNTEAFF.

The chain employs TRBV4-2 and TRBJ2-1; 11 bases align to TRBD2. V dropped 4 bases and J dropped 6; count of bases not matched to a gene: 8. CDR1 and CDR2 from the germline V gene are LGHNA and YNFKEQ. This CDR3 comprises 16 residues. The CDR3: CASSPILAGVSNEQFF. The CDR3 coding sequence is TGTGCCAGCAGCCCAATACTAGCGGGAGTAAGCAATGAGCAGTTCTTC.